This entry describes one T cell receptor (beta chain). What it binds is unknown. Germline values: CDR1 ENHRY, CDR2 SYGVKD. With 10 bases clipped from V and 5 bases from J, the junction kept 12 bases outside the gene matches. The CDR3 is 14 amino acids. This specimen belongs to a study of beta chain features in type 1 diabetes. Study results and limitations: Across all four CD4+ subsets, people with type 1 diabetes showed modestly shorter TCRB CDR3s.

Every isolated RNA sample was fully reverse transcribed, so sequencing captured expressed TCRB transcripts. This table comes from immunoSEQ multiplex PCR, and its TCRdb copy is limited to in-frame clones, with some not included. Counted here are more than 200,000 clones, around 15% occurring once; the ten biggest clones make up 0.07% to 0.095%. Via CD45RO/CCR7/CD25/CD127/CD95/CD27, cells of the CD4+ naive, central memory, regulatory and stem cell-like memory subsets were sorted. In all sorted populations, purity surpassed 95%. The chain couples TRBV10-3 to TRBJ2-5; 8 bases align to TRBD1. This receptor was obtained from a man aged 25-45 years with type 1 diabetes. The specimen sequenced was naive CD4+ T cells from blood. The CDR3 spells CATQSTGGRETQYF. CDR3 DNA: TGTGCCACCCAAAGCACAGGGGGGAGGGAGACCCAGTACTTC.